One TCR beta chain is described in this entry. Its antigen remains unidentified. This sample was included in a study of cytomegalovirus exposure and HLA in healthy donors. General study results and limits: Confirmation was obtained in vitro that three CMV-associated chains are specific for CMV antigens. When analyzed later, a missense DCLRE1C variant was found to be linked to TCR beta V- and J-gene trimming.

The CDR3 length is 13 residues. Germline CDR1 is MNHEY and CDR2 is SMNVEV (reference sequence). Trimming left V 3 bases short and J 2 bases short, with 8 bases between. It was with 60 Vbeta and 13 Jbeta primers that the PCR ran. Repertoires were generated with immunoSEQ multiplex PCR, while TCRdb's copy carries only in-frame clones and drops some. The sample consists of 150,000 to 200,000 clones, 75% to 85% of them appearing once. The sequenced material came from PBMCs. The J gene is TRBJ2-7, the V gene TRBV27, with D perhaps TRBD2 (5 bases). The clonotype was recovered from a male donor in good health and CMV-seropositive. DNA of the CDR3: TGTGCCAGCAGTTTTGACGGGACCTACGAGCAGTACTTC. This codes for CASSFDGTYEQYF.